What follows is one TCR beta chain and its context. No cognate antigen has been identified for it. One end of the junction fails to match germline, which may point to a read error. Bulk unsorted tissue served as the source for RNA extraction, and RNA quality was assessed using a NanoDrop ND-1000 and an Agilent 2100. The donors were newly diagnosed lung cancer patients admitted for thoracic surgery in China from August to November 2014 who had not received prior chemotherapy. Patients who had received previous radiotherapy or chemotherapy, or who had another concurrent cancer, were excluded from the study. Surgical tissue pieces of about 1-2.1 cm3 were preserved in RNAlater solution and stored at -80 °C until use. The data belong to a study of tumor and adjacent non-tumor tissue in lung cancer listed by TCRdb under 2018. At the level of the whole study: By cancer type, the cohort comprised under 15 adenocarcinoma patients, a couple of squamous cell carcinoma patients and 1 small cell lung cancer patient. A total of around 130,000,000 productive TCRbeta reads were generated by sequencing, corresponding to an average of about 4.17 million reads per sample. The study compared bulk TCRbeta repertoires between lung tumor tissue and matched distant non-tumor lung tissue from more than twelve lung cancer patients. Among the approximately 15 patients, ages ranged from roughly 31 to 76 years, around ten were men and 5 were women, and disease was TNM stage I to III. TCRbeta CDR3 sequencing was performed on about 30 paired specimens, with one tumor sample and one normal lung sample collected per patient. Overall study outcomes, separate from this receptor: The cohort had only 15 or so patients, and the authors noted that larger samples and more detailed clinical data are needed. Significantly higher TCR diversity was found in younger patients, and higher tumor TCR diversity was associated with shorter overall and disease-free survival. Because peripheral blood was not sequenced, blood TCRbeta repertoires in the lung cancer patients of the study were not examined. The top 100 clones accounted for a significantly larger cumulative portion of the repertoire in normal lung than in tumor tissue. Neither the sequencing platform nor unique molecular identifiers are named or mentioned anywhere in the methods. Tumor tissue showed significantly greater TCR diversity (inverse Simpson) than normal lung tissue (approximately 430 vs 150, P = 0.0075, Mann-Whitney U test).

Libraries were made using multiplex PCR. Sequencing relied on an Illumina HiSeq 2500. TCRbeta libraries were constructed through three rounds of nested PCR with primers (Table S4) according to protocols modified from ARM-PCR. Before sequencing, PCR products of 200-500 bp were excised from the gel and purified with the QIAquick gel extraction kit. Turning to the authors' computational methods: Reads were cleaned using Trimmomatic, were merged into complete CDR3 sequences using FLASH, and were assigned to V(D)J germline segments using MiTCR. Clonal diversity was calculated as the inverse Simpson's index using VDJtools. A read counted as productive if the sequence was in-frame and lacked a premature stop codon. The raw public reads went through TCRdb reprocessing: fastp at Q25, MiXCR clone calling, in-frame beta chains kept. Records with the same CDR3 protein are collapsed into one entry carrying the most frequent genes and DNA. Clone size and V and J calls follow TCRdb, not the original study. The sample includes tens of thousands of distinct CDR3 sequences, with approximately 63% observed a single time. The ten largest clones represent roughly 21% of the sample.

The cysteine opens and the phenylalanine closes a CDR3 of 14 amino acids. The CDR3 DNA has 42 bases and is translated from base 1. CDR1 is given as SGHAT and CDR2 as FQNNGV, both from the germline V gene. The receptor was derived from a man in his forties or fifties with non-small cell lung cancer. Here the chain combines TRBV11-2 and TRBJ2-7; the D gene cannot be resolved reliably. Sequencing input: lung tumor tissue. The CDR3 region: CVSSLEVSTYEQYF. The base sequence is TGTGTCAGCAGCTTAGAGGTCTCCACCTACGAGCAGTACTTC.